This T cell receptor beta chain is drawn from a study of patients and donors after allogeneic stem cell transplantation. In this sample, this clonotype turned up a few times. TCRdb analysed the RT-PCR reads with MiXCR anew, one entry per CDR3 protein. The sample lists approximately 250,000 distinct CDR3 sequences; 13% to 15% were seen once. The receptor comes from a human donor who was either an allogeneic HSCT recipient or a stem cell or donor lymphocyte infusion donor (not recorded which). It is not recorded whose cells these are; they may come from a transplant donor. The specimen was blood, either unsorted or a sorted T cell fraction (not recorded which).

CDR3 residues: CASSLEAGGSFYGYTF. The CDR3 DNA follows: TGCGCCAGCAGCTTGGAAGCAGGAGGCTCTTTCTATGGCTACACCTTC. This rearrangement joins TRBV5-1 to TRBJ1-2; D is unresolved. This CDR3 region has 16 residues. CDR1 and CDR2 from the germline V gene are SGHRS and YFSETQ. Between the trimmed V and J ends, which lost 0 bases and 4 bases, there was a span of 16 bases.